This TCR beta chain was documented in a study of OX40 agonist ivuxolimab in advanced cancers. Whole-study results and caveats: Low clonal expansion, among the lowest seen, marked partial responders at 0.1-3.0 mg/kg.

V dropped 3 bases and J dropped 7 bases, with 10 bases sitting between them. Germline V lookup: CDR1 DFQATT, CDR2 SNEGSKA (reference sequence). The CDR3 has 11 amino acids. Comment on this clone: Its cognate antigen is unknown.

Here immunoSEQ multiplex PCR was the method, and the copy in TCRdb shows in-frame clones only, minus some. The data hold about 29,000 clones, with over 75% observed a single time. This chain connects TRBV20-1 to TRBJ2-7; D possibly matches TRBD1 or TRBD2 (6 bases each). The sequence derives from an adult with an advanced solid tumor such as melanoma, head and neck, liver or kidney cancer. The material was CD4+ or CD8+ T cells sorted from blood, obtained in a trial of the OX40 agonist ivuxolimab. This chain's CDR3 is CSARSGAEQYF. The CDR3 nucleotides read TGCAGTGCTAGGTCGGGGGCAGAGCAGTACTTC.